A single sample is the source of the 10 T cell receptor beta chains below, sequenced in a study of cytomegalovirus exposure and HLA in healthy donors (dated by TCRdb to 2016 to 2017). The library was built by means of the immunoSEQ multiplex PCR assay. For the multiplex PCR, a mixture combining 60 forward primers for TCR Vbeta segments and 13 reverse primers for TCR Jbeta segments was used. TCRdb limited this immuneACCESS table to in-frame rearrangements with V and J called. A share of clones is missing; checked studies link under half to unresolved V genes, and the rest is unexplained. This sample's clone table shows 190,000 or so clones. The ten largest make up approximately 0.74% of the sample. The sample taken for sequencing was PBMCs. All receptors come from a boy aged 5 to 17 in good health and CMV-seronegative.

The chain uses TRBV4-1 and TRBJ2-7, with a tentative D call TRBD2 (5 bases). Germline CDR1 and CDR2: MGHRA and YSYEKL. The CDR3 totals 13 residues. V gave up 2 bases and J gave up 3 bases, with 8 bases separating them. The CDR3 region has the DNA TGCGCCAGCAGCCAACTTGAGGGCTACGAGCAGTACTTC. Amino acid sequence: CASSQLEGYEQYF.

On this clone: Other nucleotide sequences in the sample specify the same CDR3. The chain is built from TRBV28 and TRBJ1-5; 9 nucleotides line up with TRBD1. The trim removed 3 bases at V and 4 bases at J, leaving 4 bases unmatched. The CDR3 length is 15 residues. Germline-derived CDR1 and CDR2 are MDHEN and SYDVKM. The DNA of the CDR3 is TGTGCCAGCAGTTTTCTGACAGGGGGAAATCAGCCCCAGCATTTT. It translates to CASSFLTGGNQPQHF.

The genes are TRBV4-1 and TRBJ2-6, with 10 bases identical to TRBD1. V was clipped by 4 bases and J by 0 bases; unmatched bases: 15. CDR3 size: 21 residues. In germline, CDR1 is MGHRA, CDR2 YSYEKL. CDR3 sequence (DNA): TGCGCCAGCAGCCCCAAGGGTAGGGACAGGGGATATTTCTCTGGGGCCAACGTCCTGACTTTC. This translates into CASSPKGRDRGYFSGANVLTF.

This chain links TRBV7-9 with TRBJ2-3; D gene uncertain. The germline CDR1 and CDR2 sequences are SEHNR and FQNEAQ (reference sequence). V lost 2 bases and J lost 0, with 9 bases in between. This CDR3 is 15 amino acids long. The CDR3 DNA reads TGTGCCAGCAGCTTATACGCCACTAGCACAGATACGCAGTATTTT. As protein: CASSLYATSTDTQYF.

The chain recombines TRBV7-3 with TRBJ2-3; 7 nucleotides line up with TRBD2. CDR1 and CDR2 (germline): SGHTA, FQGTGA. CDR3 size: 15 residues. The trim removed 4 bases at V and 2 bases at J, leaving 6 bases unmatched. The CDR3 sequence: CASSWIGGSTDTQYF. The CDR3 DNA follows: TGTGCCAGCAGCTGGATCGGGGGGTCCACAGATACGCAGTATTTT.

The chain uses TRBV19 and TRBJ1-2, with a possible D match to TRBD1 (5 bases). Trimming took off 1 base at V and 8 bases at J, with 11 bases between the two ends. CDR1 and CDR2 from the germline V gene are LNHDA and SQIVND (reference sequence). This CDR3 contains 13 residues. The CDR3 coding sequence is TGTGCCAGTAGTATAGTACAGGCTCAGGGCTACACCTTC. This codes for CASSIVQAQGYTF.

V usage is TRBV13 and J usage is TRBJ1-2; the D gene is possibly TRBD1 (5 bases). This CDR3 comprises 16 residues. V lost 2 bases and J lost 2, with 15 bases in between. Germline CDR1 and CDR2: PRHDT and FYEKMQ (reference sequence). The CDR3 is CASSLPRQFVNYGYTF. DNA for the CDR3: TGTGCCAGCAGCTTACCCCGACAGTTCGTCAACTATGGCTACACCTTC.

V gene TRBV5-1 combines with J gene TRBJ1-6; 9 nucleotides match TRBD1. Germline loops: CDR1 SGHRS, CDR2 YFSETQ. The V gene end was trimmed by 4 bases and the J gene end by 10 bases; junction bases not matched to a gene: 9. The CDR3 is 15 amino acids. The CDR3 loop is CASSLAGTGRSPLHF. The CDR3 DNA sequence: TGCGCCAGCAGCCTCGCCGGGACAGGGAGGTCACCCCTCCACTTT.

Written as DNA, the CDR3 is TGTGCCAGCAGCCTAACTAGCGGGCTCCAAGAGACCCAGTACTTC. Its protein is CASSLTSGLQETQYF. The V gene is TRBV7-2, the J gene TRBJ2-5, with 9 nucleotides matching TRBD2. CDR1 SGHTA and CDR2 FQGNSA come from the germline V gene. There are 15 residues in the CDR3. J lost 1 base, V lost 5 bases, and 5 bases had no gene match.

The chain links TRBV7-2 to TRBJ2-5; maybe TRBD1 (6 bases). This CDR3 has 13 amino acids. The germline V gene encodes CDR1 SGHTA and CDR2 FQGNSA. V lost 5 bases, J lost 3 bases, and 10 bases lay in between. The DNA of the CDR3 is TGTGCCAGCAGCCCGCAGGGGAAAGAGACCCAGTACTTC. Its translation is CASSPQGKETQYF.